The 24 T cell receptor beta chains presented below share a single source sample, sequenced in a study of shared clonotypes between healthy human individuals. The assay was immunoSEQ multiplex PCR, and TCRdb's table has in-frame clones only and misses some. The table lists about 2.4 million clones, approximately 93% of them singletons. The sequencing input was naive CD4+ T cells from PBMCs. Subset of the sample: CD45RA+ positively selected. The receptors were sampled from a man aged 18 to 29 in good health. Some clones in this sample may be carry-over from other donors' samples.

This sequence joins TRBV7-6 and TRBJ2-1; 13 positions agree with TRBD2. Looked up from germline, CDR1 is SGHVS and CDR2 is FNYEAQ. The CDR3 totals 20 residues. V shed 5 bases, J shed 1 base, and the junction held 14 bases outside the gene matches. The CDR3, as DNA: TGTGCCAGCAGCCCCGCTCCGACTAGCGGGAGGCCCGGGTCCTACAATGAGCAGTTCTTC. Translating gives CASSPAPTSGRPGSYNEQFF.

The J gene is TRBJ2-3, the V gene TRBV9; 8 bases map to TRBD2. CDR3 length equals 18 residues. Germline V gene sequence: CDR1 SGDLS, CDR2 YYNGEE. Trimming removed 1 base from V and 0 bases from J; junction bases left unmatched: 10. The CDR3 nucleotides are TGTGCCAGCAGCGTATACAGCGGGGGCCCCCCTAGCACAGATACGCAGTATTTT. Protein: CASSVYSGGPPSTDTQYF.

DNA for the CDR3: TGCGCCAGCAGCTTGGTAGAGGAGCGGGGAGGCTACACCTTC. Amino acids: CASSLVEERGGYTF. The rearrangement joins TRBV5-1 to TRBJ1-2, with D hard to call. The V gene lost 0 bases and the J gene lost 8 bases, with 14 bases spanning the gap. Germline values: CDR1 SGHRS, CDR2 YFSETQ. The CDR3 loop spans 14 amino acids. Combining the CDR3 with reference TRBV5-1 and TRBJ1-2 gives the whole variable domain KAGVTQTPRYLIKTRGQQVTLSCSPISGHRSVSWYQQTPGQGLQFLFEYFSETQRNKGNFPGRFSGRQFSNSRSEMNVSTLELGDSALYLCASSLVEERGGYTFGSGTRLTVV.

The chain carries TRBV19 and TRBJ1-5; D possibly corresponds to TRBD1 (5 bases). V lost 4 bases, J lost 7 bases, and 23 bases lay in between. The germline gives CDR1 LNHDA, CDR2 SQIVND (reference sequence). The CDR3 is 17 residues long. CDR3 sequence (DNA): TGTGCCAGTAGTACGCTGGGACCGGACGGGTCGGGGCAGCCCCAGCATTTT. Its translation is CASSTLGPDGSGQPQHF.

The CDR3 sequence is CAWSIGGGQPQHF. CDR3 coding DNA: TGTGCCTGGAGTATAGGGGGTGGGCAGCCCCAGCATTTT. The chain has TRBV30 and TRBJ1-5; D may be TRBD1 (6 bases). Germline V gene lookup returns CDR1 GTSNPN and CDR2 SVGIG (reference sequence). There are 13 residues in the CDR3. The V end was cut by 2 bases, the J end by 7 bases, with 12 bases between.

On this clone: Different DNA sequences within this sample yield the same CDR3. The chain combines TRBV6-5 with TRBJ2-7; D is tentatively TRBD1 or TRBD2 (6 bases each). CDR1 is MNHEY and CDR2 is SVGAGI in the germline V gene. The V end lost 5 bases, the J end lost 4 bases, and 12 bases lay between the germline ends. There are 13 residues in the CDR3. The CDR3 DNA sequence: TGTGCCAGCAGTCGAGGGGGGCCTTACGAGCAGTACTTC. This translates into CASSRGGPYEQYF.

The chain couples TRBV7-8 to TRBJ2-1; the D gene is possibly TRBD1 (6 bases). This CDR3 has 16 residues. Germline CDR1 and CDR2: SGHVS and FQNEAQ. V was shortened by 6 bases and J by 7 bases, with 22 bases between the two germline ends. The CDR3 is CASSRLRDTRGNEQFF. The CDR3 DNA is TGTGCCAGCAGTCGCCTCCGGGACACCAGGGGAAATGAGCAGTTCTTC.

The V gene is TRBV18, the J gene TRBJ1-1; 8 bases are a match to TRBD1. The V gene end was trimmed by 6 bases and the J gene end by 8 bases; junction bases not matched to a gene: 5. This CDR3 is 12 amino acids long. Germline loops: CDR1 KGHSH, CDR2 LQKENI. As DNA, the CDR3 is TGTGCCAGCTCGACAGGGGTGCCCGAAGCTTTCTTT. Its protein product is CASSTGVPEAFF.

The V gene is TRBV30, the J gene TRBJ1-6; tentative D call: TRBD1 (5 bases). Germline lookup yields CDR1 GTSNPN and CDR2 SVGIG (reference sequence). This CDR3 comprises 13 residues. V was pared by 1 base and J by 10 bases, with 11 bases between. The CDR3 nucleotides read TGTGCCTGGAGTGGTGTCCCAGGGTCACCCCTCCACTTT. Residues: CAWSGVPGSPLHF.

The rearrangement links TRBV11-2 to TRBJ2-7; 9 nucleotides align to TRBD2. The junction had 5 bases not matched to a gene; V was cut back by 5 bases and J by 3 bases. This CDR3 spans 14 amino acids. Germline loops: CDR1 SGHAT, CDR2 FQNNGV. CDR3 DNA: TGTGCCAGCAGCAGGTATAGCGGGAGCTACGAGCAGTACTTC. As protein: CASSRYSGSYEQYF.

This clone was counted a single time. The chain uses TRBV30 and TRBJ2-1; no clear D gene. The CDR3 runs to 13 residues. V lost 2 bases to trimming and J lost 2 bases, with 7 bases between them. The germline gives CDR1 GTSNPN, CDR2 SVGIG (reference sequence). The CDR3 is CAWSSVPYNEQFF. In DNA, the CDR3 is TGTGCCTGGAGTAGCGTACCCTACAATGAGCAGTTCTTC.

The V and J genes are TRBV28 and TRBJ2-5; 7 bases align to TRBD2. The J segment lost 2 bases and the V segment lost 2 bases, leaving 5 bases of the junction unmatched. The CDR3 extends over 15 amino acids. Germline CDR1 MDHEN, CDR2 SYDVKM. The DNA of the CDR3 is TGTGCCAGCAGTTTAAGAGGAGCGGGACAAGAGACCCAGTACTTC. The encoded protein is CASSLRGAGQETQYF.

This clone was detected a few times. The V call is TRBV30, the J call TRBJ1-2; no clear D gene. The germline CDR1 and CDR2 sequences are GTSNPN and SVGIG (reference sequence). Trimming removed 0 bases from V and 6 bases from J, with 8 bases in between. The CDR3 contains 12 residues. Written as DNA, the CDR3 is TGTGCCTGGAGTGTACCGCAGGATGGCTACACCTTC. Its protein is CAWSVPQDGYTF. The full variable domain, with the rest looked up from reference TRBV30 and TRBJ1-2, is SQTIHQWPATLVQPVGSPLSLECTVEGTSNPNLYWYRQAAGRGLQLLFYSVGIGQISSEVPQNLSASRPQDRQFILSSKKLLLSDSGFYLCAWSVPQDGYTFGSGTRLTVV.

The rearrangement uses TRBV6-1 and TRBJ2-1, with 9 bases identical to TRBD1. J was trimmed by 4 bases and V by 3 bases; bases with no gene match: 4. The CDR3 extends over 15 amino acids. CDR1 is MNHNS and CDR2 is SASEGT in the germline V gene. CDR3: CASSDRDRDYNEQFF. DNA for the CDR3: TGTGCCAGCAGTGACCGGGACAGGGATTACAATGAGCAGTTCTTC.

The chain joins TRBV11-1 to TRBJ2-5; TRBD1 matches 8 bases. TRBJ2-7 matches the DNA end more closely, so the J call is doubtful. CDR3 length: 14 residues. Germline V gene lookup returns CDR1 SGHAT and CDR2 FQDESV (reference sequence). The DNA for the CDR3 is TGTGCCAGCAGTCGAGACAGGGGCTTCGACGAGCAGTACTTC. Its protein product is CASSRDRGFDEQYF.

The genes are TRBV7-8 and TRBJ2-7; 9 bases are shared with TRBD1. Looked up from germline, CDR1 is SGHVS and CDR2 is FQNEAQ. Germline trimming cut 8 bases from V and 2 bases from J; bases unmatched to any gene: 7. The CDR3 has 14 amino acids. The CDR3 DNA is TGTGCCAGCCTCCCCCGGACAGGGGCCTACGAGCAGTACTTC. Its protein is CASLPRTGAYEQYF.

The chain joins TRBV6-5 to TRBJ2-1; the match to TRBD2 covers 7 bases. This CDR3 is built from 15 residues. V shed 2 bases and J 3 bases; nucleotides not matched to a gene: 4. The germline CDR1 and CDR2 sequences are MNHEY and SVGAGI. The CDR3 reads CASSYGVAGYNEQFF. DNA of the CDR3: TGTGCCAGCAGTTACGGGGTAGCGGGCTACAATGAGCAGTTCTTC.

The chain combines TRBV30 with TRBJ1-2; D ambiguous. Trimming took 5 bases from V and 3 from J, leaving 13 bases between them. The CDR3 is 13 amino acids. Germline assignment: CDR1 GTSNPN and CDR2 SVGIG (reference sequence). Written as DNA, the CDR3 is TGTGCCTGGCATGCTACAGTTTACTATGGCTACACCTTC. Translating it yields CAWHATVYYGYTF.

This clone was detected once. This CDR3 reads CATSRDSLETQYF. The CDR3 nucleotides read TGTGCCACCAGCAGAGACAGTCTGGAGACCCAGTACTTC. The V gene is TRBV15, the J gene TRBJ2-5; D gene uncertain. Trimming shortened V by 0 bases and J by 5 bases, and 7 bases separated the two germline ends. The CDR3 length is 13 residues. Germline V gene data show CDR1 as LNHNV and CDR2 as YYDKDF (reference sequence).

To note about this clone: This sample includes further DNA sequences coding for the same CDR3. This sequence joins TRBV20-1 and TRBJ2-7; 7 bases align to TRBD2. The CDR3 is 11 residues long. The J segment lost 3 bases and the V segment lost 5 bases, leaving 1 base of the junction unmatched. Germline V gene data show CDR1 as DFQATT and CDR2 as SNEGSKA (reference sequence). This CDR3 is CSAGDYYEQYF. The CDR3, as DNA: TGCAGTGCTGGGGACTACTACGAGCAGTACTTC.

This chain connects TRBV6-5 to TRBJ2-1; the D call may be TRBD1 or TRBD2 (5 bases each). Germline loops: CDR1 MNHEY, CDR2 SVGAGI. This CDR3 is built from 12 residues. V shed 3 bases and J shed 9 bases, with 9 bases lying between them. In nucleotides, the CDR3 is TGTGCCAGCAGTTATAGGGACGGTGAGCAGTTCTTC. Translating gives CASSYRDGEQFF.

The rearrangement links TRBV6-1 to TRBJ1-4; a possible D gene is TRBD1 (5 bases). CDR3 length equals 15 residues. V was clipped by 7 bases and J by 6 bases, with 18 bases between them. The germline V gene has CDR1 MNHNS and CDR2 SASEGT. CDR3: CASMGHVTKYEKLFF. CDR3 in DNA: TGTGCCAGCATGGGGCATGTTACGAAATATGAAAAACTGTTTTTT.

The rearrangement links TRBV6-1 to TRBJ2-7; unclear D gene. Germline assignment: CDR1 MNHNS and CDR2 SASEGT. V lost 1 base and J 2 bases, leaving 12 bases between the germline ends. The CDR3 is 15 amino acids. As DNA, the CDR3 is TGTGCCAGCAGTGAAGTTCTGGGGTTAGCCTACGAGCAGTACTTC. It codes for CASSEVLGLAYEQYF.

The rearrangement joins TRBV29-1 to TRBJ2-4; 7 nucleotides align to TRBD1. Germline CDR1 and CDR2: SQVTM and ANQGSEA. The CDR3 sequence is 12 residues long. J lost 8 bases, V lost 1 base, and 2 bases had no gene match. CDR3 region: CSVEAGGYIQYF. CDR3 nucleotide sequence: TGCAGCGTTGAAGCAGGGGGTTACATTCAGTACTTC.